This entry describes one T cell receptor (beta chain). CD45RO-negative, CCR7-selected cells formed the naive CD8 fraction, which excluded terminally differentiated effector memory CD45RA+ cells. The data derive from a study of shared clonotypes between healthy human individuals. The germline V gene has CDR1 SNHLY and CDR2 FYNNEI. The length of the CDR3 is 15 residues. V gave up 4 bases and J gave up 4 bases; unmatched junction bases: 7. The data were produced by immunoSEQ multiplex PCR, yet TCRdb's version contains in-frame clones alone and is incomplete. This table holds about 2.1 million clones, over 85% found once.

Material for sequencing was naive CD8+ T cells from PBMCs. This clonotype was sampled from a man between 18 and 35 years old in good health. Some clones in this sample may be carry-over from other donors' samples. The V gene is TRBV2, the J gene TRBJ2-7, with 10 bases aligning to TRBD1. CDR3 nucleotides: TGTGCCAGCAGTGTACCGACAGGGGGCGGATACGAGCAGTACTTC. Amino acid sequence: CASSVPTGGGYEQYF.